This TCR beta chain appears in the sequencing data of a study of blood T cell repertoires in COVID-19. Study-level information: From the United States, Italy and Spain came samples of acute and convalescent COVID-19.

Libraries were prepared by immunoSEQ multiplex PCR; TCRdb keeps only in-frame clonotypes and omits some of them. The data hold some 220,000 clones, with almost 85% observed a single time. V lost 0 bases and J lost 2, with 14 bases in between. The germline V gene encodes CDR1 SGHRS and CDR2 YFSETQ. This CDR3 region has 16 residues. The sequenced sample consisted of peripheral blood. This clonotype was obtained from a man aged 50-60 years with COVID-19, enrolled during active disease. The V call is TRBV5-1, the J call TRBJ2-5; a possible D gene is TRBD2 (6 bases). CDR3 sequence: CASSLGSGASQETQYF. The CDR3 DNA reads as TGCGCCAGCAGCTTGGGCTCGGGAGCATCGCAAGAGACCCAGTACTTC.